The 14 T cell receptor beta chains presented below share a single source sample, sequenced in a study of PD-1 blockade in classical Hodgkin lymphoma. Every patient relapsed after autologous stem cell transplantation, and brentuximab vedotin exposure varied. Assay used: immunoSEQ multiplex PCR; TCRdb lists only in-frame clones, some missing. The profile covers 35,000 to 40,000 clones, with approximately 86% appearing a single time and approximately 7.6% taken by the ten largest. The sample here was peripheral blood mononuclear cells (PBMCs), taken before the second cycle of nivolumab. These receptors all stem from a human donor with classical Hodgkin lymphoma.

This clone has only a few counts. One junction end disagrees with the germline gene, perhaps due to a read error. The CDR3 protein is CASSLRLAGIYEQYF. As DNA, the CDR3 is TGTGCTAGCAGCTTAAGACTAGCGGGAATTTACGAGCAGTACTTC. The rearrangement links TRBV7-7 to TRBJ2-7; 11 bases agree with TRBD2. The CDR3 is 15 amino acids. Germline V lookup: CDR1 SSHAT, CDR2 FNYEAQ (reference sequence).

V gene TRBV4-1 combines with J gene TRBJ1-2; D ambiguous. Trimming left V 6 bases short and J 0 bases short, with 11 bases between. The CDR3 runs to 14 residues. CDR1 MGHRA and CDR2 YSYEKL come from the germline V gene. The CDR3 region is CASSVGAANYGYTF. Written as DNA, the CDR3 is TGCGCCAGCAGTGTCGGCGCAGCTAACTATGGCTACACCTTC.

This clone was counted only a few times. This chain joins TRBV7-9 and TRBJ1-2, with D unresolved. Germline lookup yields CDR1 SEHNR and CDR2 FQNEAQ (reference sequence). V lost 1 base to trimming and J lost 3 bases, with 15 bases between them. This CDR3 spans 16 amino acids. The CDR3 bases are TGTGCCAGCAGCTTAGGCAGTGCCACCGGGGACTATGGCTACACCTTC. Translation gives CASSLGSATGDYGYTF.

The rearrangement joins TRBV7-8 to TRBJ1-1; perhaps TRBD1 as D (5 bases). The germline V gene has CDR1 SGHVS and CDR2 FQNEAQ. This CDR3 comprises 15 residues. V gave up 4 bases and J gave up 5 bases, with 17 bases separating them. The CDR3 nucleotides are TGTGCCAGCAGCTCCCCCGGGACGCTTCAGACTGAAGCTTTCTTT. It specifies CASSSPGTLQTEAFF. Variable domain in full (rest from reference TRBV7-8 and TRBJ1-1): GAGVSQSPRYKVAKRGQDVALRCDPISGHVSLFWYQQALGQGPEFLTYFQNEAQLDKSGLPSDRFFAERPEGSVSTLKIQRTQQEDSAVYLCASSSPGTLQTEAFFGQGTRLTVV.

The V call is TRBV4-1, the J call TRBJ2-1; D is undetermined. The CDR3 has 13 residues. With 2 bases removed from V and 4 bases from J, the gap between germline ends came to 6 bases. Germline values: CDR1 MGHRA, CDR2 YSYEKL. CDR3 loop: CASSQPSYNEQFF. The CDR3 DNA is TGCGCCAGCAGCCAACCGTCATACAATGAGCAGTTCTTC.

As DNA, the CDR3 is TGCAGCGTAGCGGGGACTAGCGGGAGGGTAGGTAATGAGCAGTTCTTC. The encoded protein is CSVAGTSGRVGNEQFF. The rearrangement uses TRBV29-1 and TRBJ2-1; 16 bases match TRBD2. The V segment lost 6 bases and the J segment 7 bases; nucleotides outside the gene matches: 9. This CDR3 is built from 16 residues. The germline CDR1 and CDR2 sequences are SQVTM and ANQGSEA.

This clone appeared a few times. The chain uses TRBV5-6 and TRBJ2-2; D gene unclear. The CDR3 spans 14 residues. V shed 4 bases and J shed 1 base, with 8 bases lying between them. Germline V gene lookup returns CDR1 SGHDT and CDR2 YYEEEE. Here the CDR3 DNA reads TGTGCCAGCAGCCCGACGGTGAACACCGGGGAGCTGTTTTTT. Translated, it gives CASSPTVNTGELFF.

This chain joins TRBV9 and TRBJ1-3; unclear D gene. Deletions cut 0 bases from V and 0 bases from J, with 10 bases between. This CDR3 contains 16 residues. Germline loops: CDR1 SGDLS, CDR2 YYNGEE. CDR3 region: CASSVDGPLSGNTIYF. The CDR3 DNA sequence: TGTGCCAGCAGCGTAGACGGGCCGCTCTCTGGAAACACCATATATTTT.

The CDR3, as DNA: TGCGCCAGCAGCCAAGATAGGCAGGGCGTTTTCAATGAGCAGTTCTTC. This codes for CASSQDRQGVFNEQFF. The V gene is TRBV4-1, the J gene TRBJ2-1; TRBD1 is a possible D gene (5 bases). CDR3 length: 16 amino acids. Germline assignment: CDR1 MGHRA and CDR2 YSYEKL. The V and J ends lost 0 bases and 6 bases respectively, with 15 bases between them.

The chain links TRBV6-5 to TRBJ1-1; weak D call: TRBD1 (6 bases). V lost 0 bases to trimming and J lost 11 bases, with 19 bases between them. The CDR3 is made up of 15 amino acids. CDR1 is MNHEY and CDR2 is SVGAGI in the germline V gene. CDR3 region: CASSYSGNRVLGAFF. In DNA form, the CDR3 reads TGTGCCAGCAGTTACTCGGGGAACAGGGTTTTGGGGGCTTTCTTT.

The chain combines TRBV5-4 with TRBJ2-2, with TRBD2 identical over 8 bases. V gave up 5 bases and J gave up 0 bases; unmatched junction bases: 3. Germline values: CDR1 SGHNT, CDR2 YYREEE (reference sequence). This CDR3 region has 15 residues. This CDR3 is CASRLLAANTGELFF. CDR3 DNA sequence: TGTGCCAGCAGGTTACTAGCGGCGAACACCGGGGAGCTGTTTTTT.

This clone was recorded only once. The chain carries TRBV5-1 and TRBJ2-6; 7 positions agree with TRBD1. The ends lost 4 bases at V and 0 bases at J; junction bases unmatched: 10. From germline, CDR1 is SGHRS and CDR2 YFSETQ. The CDR3 runs 18 residues. The CDR3: CASSLIGGAISGANVLTF. The DNA for the CDR3 is TGCGCCAGCAGCCTTATAGGGGGCGCAATCTCTGGGGCCAACGTCCTGACTTTC. The variable domain in full, completed from reference TRBV5-1 and TRBJ2-6, reads KAGVTQTPRYLIKTRGQQVTLSCSPISGHRSVSWYQQTPGQGLQFLFEYFSETQRNKGNFPGRFSGRQFSNSRSEMNVSTLELGDSALYLCASSLIGGAISGANVLTFGAGSRLTVL.

J is TRBJ2-1 and V is TRBV13; tentatively, D is TRBD1 (5 bases). The length of the CDR3 is 14 residues. With 2 bases removed from V and 7 bases from J, the gap between germline ends came to 12 bases. Germline values: CDR1 PRHDT, CDR2 FYEKMQ (reference sequence). The CDR3 region is CASSLRSGINEQFF. DNA of the CDR3: TGTGCCAGCAGCTTAAGGTCAGGGATAAATGAGCAGTTCTTC.

The rearrangement uses TRBV25-1 and TRBJ2-2, with 8 bases lining up with TRBD2. This CDR3 has 15 amino acids. The germline CDR1 and CDR2 sequences are MGHDK and SYGVNS. Trimming took 8 bases from V and 4 from J; bases not matched to a gene: 9. In DNA, the CDR3 is TGTGCCAGCCGGGGAGCGGGAGCGAGCACCGGGGAGCTGTTTTTT. Its protein is CASRGAGASTGELFF.